This TCR beta chain was retrieved from a study of response to subunit inactivated influenza vaccine. V lost 0 bases, J lost 2 bases, and 5 bases stayed unmatched. This CDR3 is built from 16 residues. CDR1 and CDR2 from the germline V gene are LNHNV and YYDKDF (reference sequence). A single record per CDR3 protein comes from TCRdb applying MiXCR to the RT-PCR reads. Of about 570,000 distinct CDR3 sequences listed, approximately 10% were seen once; the top ten hold approximately 11%. This sample also belongs to another study, concerning T cells expressing NK-cell markers. That publication notes: It was by 5'RACE template switching with UMIs that TCR beta cDNA was made.

The starting material was PBMCs from blood, obtained on the day of vaccination. This rearrangement joins TRBV15 to TRBJ2-7; TRBD1 matches 9 bases. This receptor was taken from a man in his fifties who received an inactivated influenza vaccine. In DNA, the CDR3 is TGTGCCACCAGCAGAGAGGTAGGGACAGGGACCTACGAGCAGTACTTC. It encodes CATSREVGTGTYEQYF.